The clone carrying this T cell receptor beta chain was found a few times. Its antigen is undetermined. The entry originates in a study of cytomegalovirus exposure and HLA in healthy donors. Study outcomes and limitations: Earlier analysis found most TCR beta V segments productive about 87% or about 30% of the time.

The CDR3 is 12 residues long. Trimming took off 6 bases at V and 3 bases at J, with 5 bases between the two ends. The germline gives CDR1 MNHEY, CDR2 SVGAGI. The PCR used 60 Vbeta and 13 Jbeta primers. The repertoire was sequenced with immunoSEQ multiplex PCR; TCRdb's copy has only in-frame clones and lacks some. The sample has approximately 140,000 clones, 70% to 80% seen once. The specimen was PBMCs. This TCR was sampled from a woman aged 45 to 65 in good health and CMV-seronegative. The chain combines TRBV6-5 with TRBJ2-2, with D hard to call. CDR3 in amino acids: CASRADTGELFF. The CDR3 nucleotides are TGTGCCAGCAGGGCGGACACCGGGGAGCTGTTTTTT.